This T cell receptor (beta chain) was sequenced during a study of Ad26.COV2.S vaccination and SARS-CoV-2 variants. Study details: The Ad26.COV2.S arm of the COV1001 trial was where the donor was placed.

As to this clone: Its antigen remains unknown.

Method: immunoSEQ multiplex PCR; TCRdb's copy keeps in-frame clones and lacks some. The sample gives roughly 380,000 clones, 70% to 90% of which show up once; around 3.6% is in the top ten. Treatment in this sample: about 20 received Ad26.COV2.S at low or high dose, single or two shots; 5 received placebo; per-sample allocation not given. Sampling occurred on day 63 after the first vaccine or placebo injection. Points from the study as a whole: Responses of T cells in total may have been underestimated by the TCR breadth and depth analyses.

Trimming cost V 0 bases and J 12 bases; bases outside gene matches: 6. CDR3 length: 15 amino acids. CDR1 is MGHRA and CDR2 is YSYEKL in the germline V gene. The sequencing used peripheral blood, collected in a trial of Ad26.COV2.S vaccine versus placebo. This receptor was taken from a person between 18 and 65 years old who received the Ad26.COV2.S COVID-19 vaccine or a placebo. The chain has TRBV4-1 and TRBJ2-3; 13 nucleotides agree with TRBD2. The CDR3 here is CASSQDPGLAGEQYF. The DNA of the CDR3 is TGCGCCAGCAGCCAAGATCCCGGACTAGCGGGGGAACAGTATTTT.